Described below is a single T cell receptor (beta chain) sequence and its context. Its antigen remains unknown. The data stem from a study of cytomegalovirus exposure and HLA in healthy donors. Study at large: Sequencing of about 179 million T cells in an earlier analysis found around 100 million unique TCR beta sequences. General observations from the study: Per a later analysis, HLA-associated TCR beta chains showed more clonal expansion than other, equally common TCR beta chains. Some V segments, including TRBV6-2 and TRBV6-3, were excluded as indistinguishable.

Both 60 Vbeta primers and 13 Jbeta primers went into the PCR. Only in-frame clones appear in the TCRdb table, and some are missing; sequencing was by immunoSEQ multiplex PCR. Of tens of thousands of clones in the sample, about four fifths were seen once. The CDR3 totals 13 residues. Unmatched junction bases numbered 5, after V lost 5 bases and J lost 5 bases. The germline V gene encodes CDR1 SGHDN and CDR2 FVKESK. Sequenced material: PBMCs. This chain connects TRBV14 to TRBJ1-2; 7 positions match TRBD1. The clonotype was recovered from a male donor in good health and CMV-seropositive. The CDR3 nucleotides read TGTGCCAGCAGCACGCCAGGGGGGTATGGCTACACCTTC. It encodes CASSTPGGYGYTF.